Listed below are T cell receptor beta chains from one sample, sequenced in a study of blood T cell repertoires in COVID-19. Sequencing used immunoSEQ multiplex PCR; TCRdb keeps in-frame clones, though not all of them. The sample includes about 380,000 clones, around 85% of them seen just once. The sequenced material came from peripheral blood. The receptor set was obtained from a woman under 30 with acute or convalescent COVID-19. Both conserved end residues are part of each CDR3. A D gene is named only where the DNA matches it firmly.

d_gene: NA; v_gene: TRBV28; CDR3aa: CASIPGNTYNEQFF
d_gene: NA; v_gene: TRBV6-6; CDR3aa: CASSYSRAEEKLFF
d_gene: TRBD2; v_gene: TRBV12-5; CDR3aa: CASGLRGTSGSIYTQYF
d_gene: NA; v_gene: TRBV6-1; CDR3aa: CASSEGQVTPLHF
d_gene: TRBD1; v_gene: TRBV7-9; CDR3aa: CASSFLQGAGGYTF
d_gene: TRBD2; v_gene: TRBV28; CDR3aa: CVSSRGLAGTYEQYF
d_gene: TRBD1; v_gene: TRBV7-2; CDR3aa: CASSFQTGAGAEAFF
d_gene: NA; v_gene: TRBV25-1; CDR3aa: CASSAYRELFF
d_gene: NA; v_gene: TRBV15; CDR3aa: CATRGFLRPGELFF
d_gene: TRBD1; v_gene: TRBV4-1; CDR3aa: CASSQGQGAYPPQHF
d_gene: TRBD1; v_gene: TRBV9; CDR3aa: CASSVTGTESYEQYF
d_gene: TRBD1; v_gene: TRBV3-1/TRBV3-2; CDR3aa: CASSSGQVSYEQYF
d_gene: NA; v_gene: TRBV27; CDR3aa: CASSLGPFFYEQYF
d_gene: NA; v_gene: TRBV3-1/TRBV3-2; CDR3aa: CASSRKVEDTQYF
d_gene: TRBD1; v_gene: TRBV28; CDR3aa: CASSSQTGEGNEKLFF
d_gene: TRBD2; v_gene: TRBV7-3; CDR3aa: CASSLAGGPTDTQYF
d_gene: TRBD2; v_gene: TRBV28; CDR3aa: CASRPPSGSTDTQYF
d_gene: NA; v_gene: TRBV30; CDR3aa: CAWSGVGGPGTGELFF
d_gene: NA; v_gene: TRBV21-1; CDR3aa: CASNARDRGTDTQYF
d_gene: NA; v_gene: TRBV20-1; CDR3aa: CSARVYTEAFF
d_gene: TRBD2; v_gene: TRBV12-3/TRBV12-4; CDR3aa: CASSAGVGTQYF
d_gene: TRBD1; v_gene: TRBV6-5; CDR3aa: CASSPGGLNEAFF
d_gene: TRBD1; v_gene: TRBV5-6; CDR3aa: CASSSGQALEAFF
d_gene: NA; v_gene: TRBV4-2; CDR3aa: CASSQEQGPYEQYF
d_gene: TRBD2; v_gene: TRBV19; CDR3aa: CASKASGNNEQFF
d_gene: TRBD2; v_gene: TRBV5-1; CDR3aa: CASSSLAGDSYNEQFF
d_gene: NA; v_gene: TRBV5-1; CDR3aa: CASSAQGGSQPQHF
d_gene: NA; v_gene: TRBV2; CDR3aa: CASTNWGSQETQYF
d_gene: NA; v_gene: TRBV6-1; CDR3aa: CASSEGHQELYGYTF